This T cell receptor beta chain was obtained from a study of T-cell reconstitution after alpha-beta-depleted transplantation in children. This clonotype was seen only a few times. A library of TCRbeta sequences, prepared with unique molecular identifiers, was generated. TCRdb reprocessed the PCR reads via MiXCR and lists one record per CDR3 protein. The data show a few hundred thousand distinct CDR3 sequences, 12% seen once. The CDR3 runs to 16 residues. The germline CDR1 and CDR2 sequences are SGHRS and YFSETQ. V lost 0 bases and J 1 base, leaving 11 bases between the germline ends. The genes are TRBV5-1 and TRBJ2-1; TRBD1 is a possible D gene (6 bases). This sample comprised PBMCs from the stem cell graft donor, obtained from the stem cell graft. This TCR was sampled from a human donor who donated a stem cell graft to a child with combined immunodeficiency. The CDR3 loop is CASSLALRGSYNEQFF. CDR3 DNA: TGCGCCAGCAGCTTGGCCTTGAGGGGGTCCTACAATGAGCAGTTCTTC.